Sequencing of this T cell receptor (beta chain) was carried out in a study of shared clonotypes between healthy human individuals. Across the whole study: Three plates were used per donor for CD4 naive, three for CD4 memory, two for CD8 naive and one for CD8 memory.

The germline CDR1 and CDR2 sequences are MDHEN and SYDVKM. The CDR3 runs to 15 residues. V lost 3 bases to trimming and J lost 2 bases, with 11 bases between them. Findings and limits, study-wide: Only blood samples were collected, and tissue repertoires likely differ.

Each subset's genomic DNA was split evenly across several immunoSEQ plates. Measured with immunoSEQ multiplex PCR; TCRdb has only the in-frame clones, and not every one. The sample yields millions of clones, approximately 94% seen once. Concerning this clone itself: Its antigen is still unknown.

The naive CD8 subset, CD45RO-negative cells positively selected for CCR7, excluded terminally differentiated effector memory CD45RA+ cells. The source of this sequence is a man between 18 and 35 years old in good health. Some clones in this sample may be carry-over from other donors' samples. The sequenced material came from naive CD8+ T cells from PBMCs. This rearrangement joins TRBV28 to TRBJ2-4; D remains unclear. For the CDR3, the DNA is TGTGCCAGCAGTTTGTTTGGGTTGTCCAAAAACATTCAGTACTTC. Residues: CASSLFGLSKNIQYF.